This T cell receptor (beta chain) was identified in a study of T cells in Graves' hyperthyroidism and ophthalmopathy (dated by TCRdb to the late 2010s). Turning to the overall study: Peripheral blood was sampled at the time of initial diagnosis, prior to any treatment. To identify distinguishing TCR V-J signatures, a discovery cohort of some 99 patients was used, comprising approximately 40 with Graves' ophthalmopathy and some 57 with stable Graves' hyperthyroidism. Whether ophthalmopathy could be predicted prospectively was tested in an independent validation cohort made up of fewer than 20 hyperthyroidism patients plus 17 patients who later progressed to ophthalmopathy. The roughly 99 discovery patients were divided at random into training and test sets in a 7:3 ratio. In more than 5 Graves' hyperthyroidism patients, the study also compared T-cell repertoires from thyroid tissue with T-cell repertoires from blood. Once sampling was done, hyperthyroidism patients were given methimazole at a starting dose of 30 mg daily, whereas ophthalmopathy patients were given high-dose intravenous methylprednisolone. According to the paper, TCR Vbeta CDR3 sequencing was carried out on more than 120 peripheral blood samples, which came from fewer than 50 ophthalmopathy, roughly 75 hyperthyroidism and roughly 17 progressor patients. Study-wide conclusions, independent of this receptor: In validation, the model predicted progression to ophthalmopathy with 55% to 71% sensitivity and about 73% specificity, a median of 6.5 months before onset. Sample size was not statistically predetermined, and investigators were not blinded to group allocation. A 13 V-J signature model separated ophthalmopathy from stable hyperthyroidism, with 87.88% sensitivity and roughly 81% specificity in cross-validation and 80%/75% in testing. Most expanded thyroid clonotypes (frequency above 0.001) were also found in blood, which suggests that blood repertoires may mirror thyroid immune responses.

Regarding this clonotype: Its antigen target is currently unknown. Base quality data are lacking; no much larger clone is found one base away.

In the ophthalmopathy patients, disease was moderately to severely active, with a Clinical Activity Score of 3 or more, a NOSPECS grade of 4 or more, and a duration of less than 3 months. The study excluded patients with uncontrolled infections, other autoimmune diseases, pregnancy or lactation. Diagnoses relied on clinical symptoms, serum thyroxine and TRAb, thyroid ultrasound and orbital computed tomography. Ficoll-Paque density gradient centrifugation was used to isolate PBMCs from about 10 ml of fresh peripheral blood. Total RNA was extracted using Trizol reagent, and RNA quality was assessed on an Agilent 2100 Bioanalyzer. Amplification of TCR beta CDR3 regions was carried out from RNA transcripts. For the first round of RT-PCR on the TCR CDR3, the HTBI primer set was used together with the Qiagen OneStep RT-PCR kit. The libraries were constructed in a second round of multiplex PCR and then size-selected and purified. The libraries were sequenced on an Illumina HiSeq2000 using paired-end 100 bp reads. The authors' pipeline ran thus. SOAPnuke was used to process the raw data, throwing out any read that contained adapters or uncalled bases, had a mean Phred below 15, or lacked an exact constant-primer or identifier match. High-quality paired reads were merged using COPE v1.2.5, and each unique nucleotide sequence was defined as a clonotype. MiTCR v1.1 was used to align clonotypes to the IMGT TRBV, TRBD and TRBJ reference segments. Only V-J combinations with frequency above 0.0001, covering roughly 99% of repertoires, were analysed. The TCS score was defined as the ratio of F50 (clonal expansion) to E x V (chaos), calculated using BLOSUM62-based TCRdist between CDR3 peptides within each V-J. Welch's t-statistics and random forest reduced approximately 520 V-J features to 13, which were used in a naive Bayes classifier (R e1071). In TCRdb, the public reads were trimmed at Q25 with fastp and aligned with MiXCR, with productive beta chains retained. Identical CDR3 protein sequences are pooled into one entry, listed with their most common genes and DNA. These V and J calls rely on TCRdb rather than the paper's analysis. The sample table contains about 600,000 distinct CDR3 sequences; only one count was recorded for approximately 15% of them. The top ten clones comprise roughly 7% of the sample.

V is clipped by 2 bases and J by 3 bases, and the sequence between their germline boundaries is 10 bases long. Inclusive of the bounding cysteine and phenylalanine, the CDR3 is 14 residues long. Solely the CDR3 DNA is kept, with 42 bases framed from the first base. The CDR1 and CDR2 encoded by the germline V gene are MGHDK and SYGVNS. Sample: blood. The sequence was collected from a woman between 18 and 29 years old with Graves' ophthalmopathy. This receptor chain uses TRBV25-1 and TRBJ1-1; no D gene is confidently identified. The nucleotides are TGTGCCAGCAGTGAAGAGGTCAGCGACACTGAAGCTTTCTTT. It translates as CASSEEVSDTEAFF.